A selection of T cell receptor beta chains follows, all from one sample in a study of blood T cell repertoires in COVID-19. The protocol was immunoSEQ multiplex PCR, while the TCRdb copy is restricted to in-frame clones and leaves out a portion. The sample lists around 400,000 clones; roughly nine tenths were seen once. The sequenced material came from PBMCs or T cells enriched from blood (not recorded which). The receptors were gathered from a woman aged 40 to 55 who had been exposed to COVID-19. Each CDR3 is given with its conserved first and last residue. D genes are given only for firm matches. A row's size may be missing; if present it is once, few, many or a size class.

J gene	D gene	V gene	clone size	CDR3 protein	CDR3 DNA
TRBJ1-3	-	TRBV9	once	CASSASANSGNTIYF	TGTGCCAGCAGCGCGTCCGCTAACTCTGGAAACACCATATATTTT
TRBJ2-2	TRBD2	TRBV9	-	CASSGLAGGPVTGELFF	TGTGCCAGCAGCGGACTAGCGGGAGGGCCTGTCACCGGGGAGCTGTTTTTT
TRBJ2-7	-	TRBV28	-	CASSPPIGVGSYEQYF	TGTGCCAGCAGTCCCCCTATAGGGGTTGGATCCTACGAGCAGTACTTC
TRBJ2-2	TRBD1	TRBV30	-	CAWSARDREAGELFF	TGTGCCTGGAGTGCCCGGGACAGGGAGGCCGGGGAGCTGTTTTTT
TRBJ1-2	-	TRBV20-1	-	CSARGGDGYTF	TGCAGTGCTAGAGGGGGCGATGGCTACACCTTC
TRBJ1-1	-	TRBV7-3	-	CASSTEGGLTEAFF	TGTGCCAGCAGCACAGAAGGAGGGCTAACTGAAGCTTTCTTT
TRBJ1-2	-	TRBV2	-	CASRQTPGGYTF	TGTGCCAGCAGGCAAACCCCGGGAGGCTACACCTTC
TRBJ1-5	TRBD1	TRBV10-2	-	CASKGTGDNQPQHF	TGCGCCAGCAAGGGGACAGGGGACAATCAGCCCCAGCATTTT
TRBJ1-3	-	TRBV29-1	-	CSVEAGGSGNTIYF	TGCAGCGTTGAAGCAGGAGGCTCTGGAAACACCATATATTTT
TRBJ1-1	-	TRBV3-1/TRBV3-2	-	CASSQEWQNTEAFF	TGTGCCAGCAGCCAAGAATGGCAGAACACTGAAGCTTTCTTT
TRBJ1-2	-	TRBV5-1	-	CASATFGGISYGYTF	TGCGCCAGCGCTACCTTTGGGGGGATCTCCTATGGCTACACCTTC
TRBJ2-7	TRBD1	TRBV7-9	-	CASSSTGTGTSEQYF	TGTGCCAGCAGCTCGACGGGGACAGGGACGTCCGAGCAGTACTTC
TRBJ2-3	-	TRBV27	-	CASSAGSDTQYF	TGTGCCAGCTCCGCCGGGTCAGATACGCAGTATTTT
TRBJ1-2	-	TRBV3-1/TRBV3-2	-	CASSRGTSSYGYTF	TGTGCCAGCAGCCGAGGGACAAGTAGCTATGGCTACACCTTC
TRBJ1-1	-	TRBV18	-	CASSPRESTEAFF	TGTGCCAGCTCACCTAGGGAGTCCACTGAAGCTTTCTTT
TRBJ2-1	-	TRBV24-1	-	CATSDHQLGYEQFF	TGTGCCACCAGTGATCATCAACTAGGCTACGAGCAGTTCTTC
TRBJ1-4	-	TRBV7-2	-	CASSGQINEKLFF	TGTGCCAGCAGCGGGCAGATAAATGAAAAACTGTTTTTT
TRBJ2-3	-	TRBV11-2	-	CASSLGPGDSTDTQYF	TGTGCCAGCAGCTTAGGTCCGGGGGACAGCACAGATACGCAGTATTTT
TRBJ1-4	TRBD1	TRBV7-9	-	CASSSGQGATNEKLFF	TGTGCCAGCAGCTCAGGACAGGGGGCAACTAATGAAAAACTGTTTTTT
TRBJ1-5	-	TRBV2	-	CASSYRTSYNQPQHF	TGTGCCAGCAGTTACAGGACATCATACAATCAGCCCCAGCATTTT
TRBJ1-1	-	TRBV2	-	CASSDEGDTEAFF	TGTGCCAGCAGCGACGAGGGGGACACTGAAGCTTTCTTT
TRBJ2-1	TRBD2	TRBV19	-	CASSMGLAGVNEQFF	TGTGCCAGTAGTATGGGACTAGCGGGGGTCAATGAGCAGTTCTTC
TRBJ1-6	-	TRBV6-5	-	CASRKQGTNNSPLHF	TGTGCCAGCAGGAAACAGGGAACTAATAATTCACCCCTCCACTTT
TRBJ2-3	-	TRBV6-5	-	CASLGRDTQYF	TGTGCCAGCCTGGGGAGAGATACGCAGTATTTT
TRBJ1-2	-	TRBV19	-	CASSTWRDNYGYTF	TGTGCCAGTAGTACTTGGAGGGATAACTATGGCTACACCTTC
TRBJ2-7	TRBD2	TRBV4-3	-	CASSQDLGLAGGLIEQYF	TGCGCCAGCAGCCAAGATTTGGGACTAGCGGGAGGGTTGATCGAGCAGTACTTC
TRBJ2-3	-	TRBV10-3	-	CAISDPAGVSTDTQYF	TGTGCCATCAGTGATCCCGCGGGCGTTAGCACAGATACGCAGTATTTT
TRBJ1-1	-	TRBV18	-	CASSPRSRTMNTEAFF	TGTGCCAGCTCACCAAGGTCTAGAACAATGAACACTGAAGCTTTCTTT
TRBJ1-2	TRBD1	TRBV7-2	-	CASSLGGGQGIIYGYTF	TGTGCCAGCAGCTTAGGGGGCGGACAGGGGATTATTTATGGCTACACCTTC
TRBJ1-2	TRBD1	TRBV7-2	-	CASSHGTGAYGYTF	TGTGCCAGCAGCCACGGGACAGGGGCCTATGGCTACACCTTC
TRBJ2-2	-	TRBV18	-	CASSPVVPASTGELFF	TGTGCCAGCTCACCAGTGGTCCCAGCGAGCACCGGGGAGCTGTTTTTT
TRBJ1-6	-	TRBV18	-	CASSLSPAGSNSPLHF	TGTGCCAGCTCACTTTCACCGGCAGGGTCAAATTCACCCCTCCACTTT
TRBJ1-4	TRBD1	TRBV11-3	-	CASSPRQGPVGEKLFF	TGTGCCAGCAGCCCCCGACAGGGGCCTGTAGGTGAAAAACTGTTTTTT
TRBJ2-5	TRBD2	TRBV7-9	-	CASSSRLAGEQETQYF	TGTGCCAGCAGCTCCCGACTAGCGGGGGAGCAAGAGACCCAGTACTTC
TRBJ1-2	TRBD1	TRBV7-2	-	CASSFGSTGGTAYGYTF	TGTGCCAGCAGCTTTGGATCTACAGGGGGCACCGCATATGGCTACACCTTC
TRBJ1-6	-	TRBV6-6	once	CASSKGVDSPLHF	TGTGCCAGCAGCAAGGGAGTAGATTCACCCCTCCACTTT
TRBJ2-7	TRBD1	TRBV5-1	-	CASSLGTDYEQYF	TGCGCCAGCAGCCTCGGGACAGATTACGAGCAGTACTTC
TRBJ2-7	TRBD2	TRBV10-3	-	CAISETGGSASIYEQYF	TGTGCCATCAGTGAAACCGGGGGGTCGGCTTCCATCTACGAGCAGTACTTC
TRBJ2-7	TRBD1	TRBV5-8	-	CASSLLGTGDSYEQYF	TGTGCCAGCAGCCTTCTCGGGACAGGAGACTCCTACGAGCAGTACTTC
TRBJ2-6	-	TRBV13	once	CASSLIRGNFRSGANVLTF	TGTGCCAGCAGCTTAATTAGAGGGAATTTTAGGTCTGGGGCCAACGTCCTGACTTTC
TRBJ1-1	-	TRBV6-2/TRBV6-3	few	CASSTPSGLYEAFF	TGTGCCAGCAGTACCCCCAGCGGACTTTATGAAGCTTTCTTT
TRBJ1-5	-	TRBV18	-	CASSTLQGLGSNQPQHF	TGTGCCAGCTCGACCTTACAGGGATTGGGGAGCAATCAGCCCCAGCATTTT
TRBJ2-2	-	TRBV24-1	-	CATSGVASIGELFF	TGTGCCACCAGTGGAGTAGCGAGCATCGGGGAGCTGTTTTTT
TRBJ2-7	-	TRBV19	-	CASKSGPSYEQYF	TGTGCCAGCAAAAGCGGGCCCTCCTACGAGCAGTACTTC
TRBJ1-1	TRBD1	TRBV29-1	-	CSGDRVGTEAFF	TGCAGCGGCGACAGGGTTGGCACTGAAGCTTTCTTT
TRBJ2-7	-	TRBV13	few	CASSPTPLYEQYF	TGTGCCAGCAGCCCTACCCCCCTCTACGAGCAGTACTTC
TRBJ1-1	-	TRBV18	once	CASSEGMNTEAFF	TGTGCCAGCTCGGAGGGCATGAACACTGAAGCTTTCTTT
TRBJ1-1	-	TRBV6-6	-	CASSRDTRGAEAFF	TGTGCCAGCAGCCGAGACACTCGTGGCGCTGAAGCTTTCTTT
TRBJ1-4	TRBD1	TRBV3-1/TRBV3-2	-	CASSPQGALREKLFF	TGTGCCAGCAGCCCACAGGGGGCGCTGCGTGAAAAACTGTTTTTT
TRBJ1-1	-	TRBV12-3/TRBV12-4	once	CASSYRVTEAFF	TGTGCCAGCAGTTACAGGGTTACTGAAGCTTTCTTT
TRBJ2-6	TRBD2	TRBV7-2	-	CASSKGLAGYTGANVLTF	TGTGCCAGCAGCAAGGGACTAGCGGGGTACACTGGGGCCAACGTCCTGACTTTC
TRBJ2-7	-	TRBV3-1/TRBV3-2	-	CASSLQGSYEQYF	TGTGCCAGCAGCCTACAGGGTTCCTACGAGCAGTACTTC
TRBJ2-5	-	TRBV7-2	-	CASSVKETQYF	TGTGCCAGCAGCGTCAAAGAGACCCAGTACTTC
TRBJ2-7	-	TRBV7-8	-	CASSLASGQNYEQYF	TGTGCCAGCAGCTTAGCCTCCGGACAGAACTACGAGCAGTACTTC
TRBJ1-2	TRBD1	TRBV13	-	CASSLNRVGGHTF	TGTGCCAGCAGCTTAAACAGGGTAGGGGGCCACACCTTC